These 3 T cell receptor beta chains share one sample of origin, sequenced in a study of cytomegalovirus exposure and HLA in healthy donors. The study ran its PCR with 60 Vbeta and 13 Jbeta primers. Assay: immunoSEQ multiplex PCR; the TCRdb copy retains only in-frame clones and omits some. This table holds 150,000 to 200,000 clones, around 76% found once. Sequencing was carried out using PBMCs. The receptors come from a man aged 40-55 years in good health and CMV-seronegative.

As regards this clone: A junction end diverges from the germline sequence, so it may reflect a read error. V and J are TRBV28 and TRBJ2-3; maybe TRBD2 (6 bases). There are 12 residues in the CDR3. Germline values: CDR1 MDHEN, CDR2 SYDVKM. CDR3 in DNA: TGTGCCAGCAGTTTAGCGACCGGGACTTCGACCTTT. Protein product: CASSLATGTSTF.

This clone was detected only a few times. The gene calls are TRBV19 and TRBJ1-5; 7 bases map to TRBD1. This CDR3 is built from 19 residues. V was clipped by 0 bases and J by 3 bases; unmatched bases: 14. The germline gives CDR1 LNHDA, CDR2 SQIVND (reference sequence). DNA of the CDR3: TGTGCCAGTAGTATAGATCCTCGGGGGACAGCAGCTTTCAATCAGCCCCAGCATTTT. It encodes CASSIDPRGTAAFNQPQHF.

The chain joins TRBV6-6 to TRBJ1-2, with 11 bases fitting TRBD1. Trimming cost V 7 bases and J 3 bases; bases outside gene matches: 4. The germline V gene encodes CDR1 MNHNY and CDR2 SVGAGI (reference sequence). This CDR3 is built from 14 residues. The DNA for the CDR3 is TGTGCCAGCATCCGGACAGGGGGCGACTATGGCTACACCTTC. It specifies CASIRTGGDYGYTF.